The clone carrying this T cell receptor beta chain was seen more than once but under ten times. What it binds is unknown. Of the isolated RNA, all was reverse transcribed, and so the sequenced material was expressed TCRB transcripts. The table came from immunoSEQ multiplex PCR; TCRdb's copy has only in-frame clones and leaves some out. The sample records about half a million clones, about 30% being singletons. These data belong to a study of beta chain features in type 1 diabetes. Study-wide findings and caveats: Shortening of TCRB CDR3s, moderate but significant, appeared in all four CD4+ subsets of Type 1 diabetes patients.

This CDR3 has 14 residues. The V end was cut by 1 base, the J end by 1 base, with 10 bases between. In germline, CDR1 is GTSNPN, CDR2 SVGIG (reference sequence). The sample taken for sequencing was naive CD4+ T cells from blood. The sequence derives from a man between 18 and 35 years old in good health. The chain combines TRBV30 with TRBJ1-1; D ambiguous. In nucleotides, the CDR3 is TGTGCCTGGAGTGCCCGGATGGGGAACACTGAAGCTTTCTTT. Its protein product is CAWSARMGNTEAFF.